Below are 10 T cell receptor beta chains sequenced from a single sample in a study of neurological immune-mediated disorders. Via MiXCR, TCRdb re-called the 5' RACE reads, giving one row per CDR3 protein. Among tens of thousands of distinct CDR3 sequences listed, roughly 6.3% were seen once. The material sequenced was CD4+ T cells from blood. The receptors here all came from a middle-aged woman in good health.

This clonotype was counted at least ten times. This may arise from a read error, as a much more abundant clone is one base away. The CDR3, as DNA: TGCGCCAGCAGCCAGCGGACAGGGAAAGGCACCGGGGAGCCGTTTTTT. It encodes CASSQRTGKGTGEPFF. The rearrangement joins TRBV5-1 to TRBJ2-2; 8 bases line up with TRBD1. Germline V lookup: CDR1 SGHRS, CDR2 YFSETQ. The CDR3 has 16 residues.

This clonotype was seen at least ten times. The chain links TRBV12-3 or TRBV12-4 to TRBJ2-5, with TRBD1 matching 7 bases. J lost 4 bases, V lost 3 bases, and 2 bases had no gene match. This CDR3 has 13 residues. The CDR3 spells CASSLRQGETQYF. CDR3 bases: TGTGCCAGCAGTTTGAGACAGGGAGAGACCCAGTACTTC.

This clonotype was counted ten times or more. V and J are TRBV20-1 and TRBJ2-7; a possible D gene is TRBD2 (6 bases). Trimming took 7 bases from V and 7 from J, leaving 23 bases between them. Germline V gene data show CDR1 as DFQATT and CDR2 as SNEGSKA (reference sequence). This CDR3 is 14 amino acids long. This CDR3 reads CSVPSPGVWFEQYF. The CDR3 DNA reads as TGCAGTGTCCCAAGTCCGGGAGTGTGGTTTGAGCAGTACTTC.

This clonotype was observed many times. V and J are TRBV6-5 and TRBJ1-5, with a possible D match to TRBD1 (5 bases). CDR3 length equals 13 residues. The V gene lost 8 bases and the J gene lost 3 bases, with 11 bases spanning the gap. Germline loops: CDR1 MNHEY, CDR2 SVGAGI. The CDR3 is CASARVPNQPQHF. The DNA of the CDR3 is TGTGCCAGCGCCAGGGTCCCCAATCAGCCCCAGCATTTT.

The table lists this clonotype with many counts. This chain links TRBV4-3 with TRBJ2-3; TRBD2 matches at 8 bases. The CDR3 extends over 18 amino acids. The germline V gene has CDR1 LGHNA and CDR2 YSLEER. After removal of 5 bases from V and 0 bases from J, the junction contained 13 bases not matched to a gene. The CDR3 DNA follows: TGCGCCAGCAGCTCAAAGCCTAATATAGCGGGAAGCACAGATACGCAGTATTTT. Its protein is CASSSKPNIAGSTDTQYF.

This clonotype has ten or more counts. The chain employs TRBV5-1 and TRBJ2-2; maybe TRBD2 (5 bases). The CDR3 has 15 residues. Between the trimmed V and J ends, which lost 1 base and 2 bases, there was a span of 9 bases. The germline V gene encodes CDR1 SGHRS and CDR2 YFSETQ. This CDR3 reads CASSLRTGNTGELFF. As DNA, the CDR3 is TGCGCCAGCAGCTTGAGAACGGGAAACACCGGGGAGCTGTTTTTT.

This clonotype appeared many times. At one end the junction does not follow the germline gene, possibly because of a read error. The chain employs TRBV7-8 and TRBJ2-5; 9 bases are shared with TRBD1. CDR1 and CDR2 (germline): SGHVS, FQNEAQ. CDR3 length: 12 residues. This CDR3 is CASSISPGTGNF. The CDR3 DNA follows: TGTGCCAGCAGCATAAGCCCCGGGACAGGGAACTTC. Supplemented by reference TRBV7-8 and TRBJ2-5, the full variable domain reads GAGVSQSPRYKVAKRGQDVALRCDPISGHVSLFWYQQALGQGPEFLTYFQNEAQLDKSGLPSDRFFAERPEGSVSTLKIQRTQQEDSAVYLCASSISPGTGNFGPGTRLLVL.

This clonotype was recorded at least ten times. The rearrangement links TRBV5-5 to TRBJ2-5; D might be TRBD1 (6 bases). Trimming stripped 0 bases from V and 3 bases from J, with 9 bases between. The CDR3 is 14 residues long. The germline CDR1 and CDR2 sequences are SGHKS and YYEKEE (reference sequence). For the CDR3, the DNA is TGTGCCAGCAGCTTGGACAGGGCAAAAGAGACCCAGTACTTC. Translation: CASSLDRAKETQYF.

This clonotype was counted many times. The chain employs TRBV20-1 and TRBJ2-1, with D tentatively TRBD1 (5 bases). The V gene's germline CDR1 is DFQATT and CDR2 SNEGSKA (reference sequence). The germline V and J ends were trimmed by 0 bases and 8 bases, with 8 bases remaining between them. The CDR3 loop spans 12 amino acids. CDR3 in DNA: TGCAGTGCTAGAGATCCGACAGATGAGCAGTTCTTC. Translating gives CSARDPTDEQFF.

This clonotype was seen repeatedly, ten times or more. The V call is TRBV20-1, the J call TRBJ1-3; D gene unclear. Germline loops: CDR1 DFQATT, CDR2 SNEGSKA (reference sequence). The CDR3 has 13 residues. Trimming took off 1 base at V and 2 bases at J, with 6 bases between the two ends. This CDR3 is CSARVLAGNTIYF. For the CDR3, the DNA is TGCAGTGCTAGAGTACTGGCTGGAAACACCATATATTTT.